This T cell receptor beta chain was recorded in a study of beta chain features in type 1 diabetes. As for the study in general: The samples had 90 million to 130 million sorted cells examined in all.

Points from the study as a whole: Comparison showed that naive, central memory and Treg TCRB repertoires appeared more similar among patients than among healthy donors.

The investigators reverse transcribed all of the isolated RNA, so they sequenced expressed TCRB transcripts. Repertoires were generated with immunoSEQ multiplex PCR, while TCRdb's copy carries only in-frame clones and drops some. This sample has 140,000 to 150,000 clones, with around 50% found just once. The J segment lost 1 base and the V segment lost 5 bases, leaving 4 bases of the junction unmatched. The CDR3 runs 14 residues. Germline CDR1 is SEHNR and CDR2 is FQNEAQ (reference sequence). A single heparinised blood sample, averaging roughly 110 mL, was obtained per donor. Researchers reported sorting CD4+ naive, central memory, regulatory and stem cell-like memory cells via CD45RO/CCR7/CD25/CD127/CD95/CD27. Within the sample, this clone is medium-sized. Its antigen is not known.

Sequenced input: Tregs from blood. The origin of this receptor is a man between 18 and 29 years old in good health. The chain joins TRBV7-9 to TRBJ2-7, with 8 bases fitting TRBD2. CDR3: CASSRGLESYEQYF. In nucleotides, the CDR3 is TGTGCCAGCAGCCGGGGACTAGAGTCCTACGAGCAGTACTTC.